Below are 4 T cell receptor beta chains sequenced from a single sample in a study of CD8 T cells in ankylosing spondylitis. TCRdb re-derived calls from the 5' RACE reads in MiXCR, one entry per CDR3 protein. There are approximately 340,000 distinct CDR3 sequences in the sample; roughly 14% occur only once, and 1.1% lies in the top ten. Sequenced input: blood, either unsorted or a sorted T cell fraction (not recorded which). These receptors were taken from a male donor with ankylosing spondylitis or in good health (not recorded which).

The chain carries TRBV7-7 and TRBJ2-2; a possible D gene is TRBD2 (5 bases). V shed 1 base and J shed 6 bases, with 12 bases lying between them. CDR3 length: 15 amino acids. Per germline, CDR1 SSHAT and CDR2 FNYEAQ (reference sequence). CDR3 in DNA: TGTGCCAGCAGCTTAGTGTCGGGGTCCGCCGGGGAGCTGTTTTTT. This gives the protein CASSLVSGSAGELFF.

This clonotype was seen a few times. The chain joins TRBV5-1 to TRBJ2-3; D tentatively reads TRBD1 or TRBD2 (6 bases each). Trimming took off 0 bases at V and 0 bases at J, with 11 bases between the two ends. The CDR3 covers 16 residues. CDR1 and CDR2 (germline): SGHRS, YFSETQ. The CDR3 sequence: CASSLVRGTSTDTQYF. CDR3 coding DNA: TGCGCCAGCAGCTTGGTGAGGGGGACTAGCACAGATACGCAGTATTTT. Full variable domain (missing parts from reference TRBV5-1 and TRBJ2-3): KAGVTQTPRYLIKTRGQQVTLSCSPISGHRSVSWYQQTPGQGLQFLFEYFSETQRNKGNFPGRFSGRQFSNSRSEMNVSTLELGDSALYLCASSLVRGTSTDTQYFGPGTRLTVL.

In this sample, this clonotype turned up a few times. The J gene is TRBJ2-1, the V gene TRBV11-2, with 12 positions matching TRBD2. Germline CDR1 is SGHAT and CDR2 is FQNNGV. The ends lost 0 bases at V and 7 bases at J; junction bases unmatched: 4. The CDR3 totals 16 residues. CDR3 amino acids: CASSLELAGGQNEQFF. The CDR3 DNA reads TGTGCCAGCAGCTTAGAACTAGCGGGGGGTCAAAATGAGCAGTTCTTC. The entire variable domain, with the rest obtained from reference TRBV11-2 and TRBJ2-1, is as follows: EAGVAQSPRYKIIEKRQSVAFWCNPISGHATLYWYQQILGQGPKLLIQFQNNGVVDDSQLPKDRFSAERLKGVDSTLKIQPAKLEDSAVYLCASSLELAGGQNEQFFGPGTRLTVL.

The V and J genes are TRBV29-1 and TRBJ2-7, with 10 bases fitting TRBD2. CDR3 length equals 15 residues. Germline V gives CDR1 SQVTM, CDR2 ANQGSEA. Losses at the gene ends were 2 bases for V and 1 base for J; bases not matched to a gene: 5. CDR3 nucleotides: TGCAGCGTTGAATTGGGACTAGCGTCTTCCTACGAGCAGTACTTC. Encoded protein: CSVELGLASSYEQYF.